Each of the 23 T cell receptor beta chains below was sequenced from the same sample in a study of long-term antiretroviral therapy in people with HIV. Sequencing relied on immunoSEQ assay v3.0, run at survey level. The method was immunoSEQ multiplex PCR; TCRdb's version includes in-frame clones alone and lacks a portion of them. Among under 20,000 clones listed, 60% to 85% were seen once. The source material was unsorted PBMCs, sampled at the start of antiretroviral therapy, before treatment. The origin of the receptors is a man aged 18 to 29 with HIV.

The J gene is TRBJ2-3, the V gene TRBV10-3, with TRBD2 identical over 8 bases. The ends lost 11 bases at V and 6 bases at J; junction bases unmatched: 10. The germline V gene has CDR1 ENHRY and CDR2 SYGVKD. CDR3 size: 13 residues. This chain's CDR3 is CALGAGGADTQYF. The DNA for the CDR3 is TGTGCCCTCGGGGCGGGAGGTGCGGATACGCAGTATTTT.

The chain links TRBV9 to TRBJ2-3; 9 nucleotides line up with TRBD2. CDR3 size: 15 residues. Germline V lookup: CDR1 SGDLS, CDR2 YYNGEE. The trim removed 4 bases at V and 2 bases at J, leaving 5 bases unmatched. The CDR3 coding sequence is TGTGCCAGCAGCCCCCGACTAGCGGCCACAGATACGCAGTATTTT. Residues: CASSPRLAATDTQYF.

This clone was counted only a few times. The rearrangement joins TRBV28 to TRBJ1-2; possible D gene TRBD1, 6 bases. Per the germline V gene, CDR1 is MDHEN and CDR2 is SYDVKM. The CDR3 is made up of 15 amino acids. V was cut by 4 bases and J by 7 bases, with 19 bases left in between. CDR3 loop: CASSSRRSGAIGYTF. In DNA, the CDR3 is TGTGCCAGCAGTTCCCGGAGGTCGGGGGCTATTGGCTACACCTTC.

The chain carries TRBV5-4 and TRBJ2-3, with 11 positions matching TRBD2. Trimming at V came to 4 bases and at J to 0 bases, leaving 4 bases not matched to a gene. Germline V gene sequence: CDR1 SGHNT, CDR2 YYREEE (reference sequence). The CDR3 is made up of 16 amino acids. The CDR3 DNA reads TGTGCCAGCAGCCGGACTAGCGGGCCGAGCACAGATACGCAGTATTTT. Protein sequence: CASSRTSGPSTDTQYF.

CDR3 sequence: CASSSNHGNEQFF. CDR3 nucleotides: TGTGCCAGCAGCTCTAATCACGGTAATGAGCAGTTCTTC. The chain employs TRBV11-2 and TRBJ2-1; D gene uncertain. V was trimmed by 4 bases and J by 7 bases, leaving 11 bases between them. The CDR3 is made up of 13 amino acids. Looked up from germline, CDR1 is SGHAT and CDR2 is FQNNGV.

This clone turned up a few times. The chain uses TRBV18 and TRBJ1-5; a weak D match, TRBD1 (5 bases). Trimming removed 0 bases at V and 5 bases at J, with 5 bases between. The CDR3 loop spans 13 amino acids. Germline V CDR1 and CDR2: KGHSH, LQKENI. The CDR3 loop is CASSPPGDQPQHF. The CDR3, as DNA: TGTGCCAGCTCACCACCGGGGGATCAGCCCCAGCATTTT. The full variable domain, completed using reference TRBV18 and TRBJ1-5, is NAGVMQNPRHLVRRRGQEARLRCSPMKGHSHVYWYRQLPEEGLKFMVYLQKENIIDESGMPKERFSAEFPKEGPSILRIQQVVRGDSAAYFCASSPPGDQPQHFGDGTRLSIL.

In DNA form, the CDR3 reads TGTGCCACCAGCACCCGGACAGGAGATAATACGCAGTATTTT. The encoded protein is CATSTRTGDNTQYF. The chain is built from TRBV15 and TRBJ2-3; 7 bases agree with TRBD1. Per germline, CDR1 LNHNV and CDR2 YYDKDF (reference sequence). The V gene end was trimmed by 4 bases and the J gene end by 7 bases; junction bases not matched to a gene: 8. The CDR3 spans 14 residues.

V usage is TRBV25-1 and J usage is TRBJ2-7; D could derive from TRBD1 or TRBD2 (10 bases each). CDR3 length: 17 residues. CDR1 and CDR2 (germline): MGHDK, SYGVNS. V lost 6 bases and J 7 bases, leaving 28 bases between the germline ends. CDR3 nucleotide sequence: TGTGCCAGCAGGACAGGGGGCAATAGCGGGAGGCCCCCGGAGCAGTACTTC. Translated, it gives CASRTGGNSGRPPEQYF.

This chain joins TRBV11-2 and TRBJ1-1, with D uncertain. The germline V gene has CDR1 SGHAT and CDR2 FQNNGV. This CDR3 spans 13 amino acids. The germline V and J ends were trimmed by 7 bases and 5 bases, with 14 bases remaining between them. The CDR3 spells CASTGGYLTEAFF. CDR3 in DNA: TGTGCCAGCACCGGAGGGTATTTGACTGAAGCTTTCTTT.

This clone was seen a few times. V is TRBV10-1 and J is TRBJ2-7; 12 bases are shared with TRBD2. Germline V lookup: CDR1 WNHNN, CDR2 SYGVQD (reference sequence). This CDR3 is 14 amino acids long. J lost 6 bases, V lost 2 bases, and 2 bases had no gene match. The DNA for the CDR3 is TGCGCCAGCAGTGAGGGGACTAGCGGGCGCGAGCAGTACTTC. Protein: CASSEGTSGREQYF.

The gene calls are TRBV18 and TRBJ2-7, with no clear D. There are 14 residues in the CDR3. The germline V gene encodes CDR1 KGHSH and CDR2 LQKENI. The V gene lost 5 bases and the J gene lost 3 bases, with 14 bases spanning the gap. CDR3 protein: CASSDRTEYYEQYF. CDR3 DNA: TGTGCCAGCTCAGACCGGACGGAGTACTACGAGCAGTACTTC.

This chain connects TRBV6-1 to TRBJ2-7; unclear D gene. CDR3 length: 15 residues. V was shortened by 2 bases and J by 0 bases, with 11 bases between the two germline ends. From germline, CDR1 is MNHNS and CDR2 SASEGT. The CDR3 reads CASSEQGGSSYEQYF. CDR3 bases: TGTGCCAGCAGTGAACAAGGCGGAAGCTCCTACGAGCAGTACTTC.

The rearrangement links TRBV5-4 to TRBJ2-7, with D perhaps TRBD2 (6 bases). Per the germline V gene, CDR1 is SGHNT and CDR2 is YYREEE (reference sequence). V shed 0 bases and J shed 3 bases, with 19 bases lying between them. This CDR3 contains 17 residues. The CDR3 spells CASSLGGRDVRGYEQYF. CDR3 bases: TGTGCCAGCAGCTTGGGTGGGCGGGACGTTCGAGGCTACGAGCAGTACTTC.

The chain employs TRBV21-1 and TRBJ2-1; TRBD2, as called in the table, went unchecked against the DNA. TRBV21-1 is reported as a pseudogene. This CDR3 has 15 residues. CDR3 DNA sequence: TGTGCCAGCAGCGCCCCCCTTACTAGATTCTATGAGCAGTTCTTC. It yields the protein CASSAPLTRFYEQFF.

The V gene is TRBV7-3, the J gene TRBJ2-7, with D perhaps TRBD1 (5 bases). The CDR3 is 15 amino acids. The V and J ends lost 1 base and 5 bases respectively, with 15 bases between them. The V gene's germline CDR1 is SGHTA and CDR2 FQGTGA. The CDR3 here is CASSLMPGLSNEQYF. For the CDR3, the DNA is TGTGCCAGCAGCTTAATGCCAGGGTTGTCGAACGAGCAGTACTTC.

The chain is built from TRBV11-2 and TRBJ2-7, with TRBD1 matching 9 bases. Trimming at V came to 7 bases and at J to 2 bases, leaving 9 bases not matched to a gene. The CDR3 has 15 residues. Germline values: CDR1 SGHAT, CDR2 FQNNGV. The CDR3 reads CASTLQGAFPYEQYF. As DNA, the CDR3 is TGTGCCAGCACCCTACAGGGGGCATTCCCCTACGAGCAGTACTTC.

The chain links TRBV5-1 to TRBJ2-5, with D maybe TRBD1 (6 bases). The CDR3 runs to 15 residues. Trimming took 4 bases from V and 5 from J, leaving 18 bases between them. Germline V gene sequence: CDR1 SGHRS, CDR2 YFSETQ. The CDR3 region has the DNA TGCGCCAGCAGCGGCAGACAGGACCCAAGGGAGACCCAGTACTTC. It encodes CASSGRQDPRETQYF.

The chain is built from TRBV7-2 and TRBJ1-2, with D uncertain. With 3 bases removed from V and 0 bases from J, the gap between germline ends came to 5 bases. The CDR3 is 13 amino acids. CDR1 SGHTA and CDR2 FQGNSA come from the germline V gene. The DNA of the CDR3 is TGTGCCAGCAGCTTTACGTCTAACTATGGCTACACCTTC. Its protein product is CASSFTSNYGYTF.

V and J are TRBV18 and TRBJ2-1; 8 positions agree with TRBD2. Trimming removed 4 bases from V and 6 bases from J; junction bases left unmatched: 5. CDR1 and CDR2 (germline): KGHSH, LQKENI. The length of the CDR3 is 14 residues. CDR3: CASSLGLAGNEQFF. For the CDR3, the DNA is TGTGCCAGCTCACTCGGACTAGCCGGCAATGAGCAGTTCTTC.

CDR3: CASSRFNYGYTF. CDR3 nucleotide sequence: TGTGCCAGCAGCCGGTTTAACTATGGCTACACCTTC. The rearrangement links TRBV7-2 to TRBJ1-2, with no clear D. The germline V and J ends were trimmed by 5 bases and 1 base, with 5 bases remaining between them. The CDR3 is made up of 12 amino acids. Germline V gene lookup returns CDR1 SGHTA and CDR2 FQGNSA.

The chain links TRBV21-1 to TRBJ2-1. TRBV21-1 is reported as a pseudogene. The CDR3 is made up of 12 amino acids. DNA of the CDR3: TGTGCCAGCAGCAAAAAGGTAAATGAGCAGTTCTTC. Protein sequence: CASSKKVNEQFF.

The gene calls are TRBV9 and TRBJ2-1, with 9 positions matching TRBD2. The CDR3 length is 18 residues. Germline V gives CDR1 SGDLS, CDR2 YYNGEE. The trim removed 0 bases at V and 7 bases at J, leaving 14 bases unmatched. CDR3 in amino acids: CASSVGGRAGGGGNEQFF. CDR3 in DNA: TGTGCCAGCAGCGTAGGCGGTCGAGCGGGCGGGGGGGGAAATGAGCAGTTCTTC.

This chain joins TRBV5-4 and TRBJ2-7; D possibly corresponds to TRBD2 (6 bases). Germline loops: CDR1 SGHNT, CDR2 YYREEE (reference sequence). V dropped 6 bases and J dropped 7 bases, with 14 bases sitting between them. CDR3 length: 12 residues. The CDR3 loop is CASIGGRGEQYF. CDR3 coding DNA: TGTGCCAGCATTGGAGGGCGGGGTGAGCAGTACTTC.